This T cell receptor (beta chain) was identified in a study of blood T cell repertoires in COVID-19. Study background: Researchers got acute and convalescent COVID-19 samples from the United States, Italy and Spain. T cells, B-cell-depleted T cells, or PBMCs provided the cDNA or gDNA that served as material.

Authors' processing steps: From reference gene primer amplification, estimates of nucleated cell counts were derived. The assay was immunoSEQ multiplex PCR, and TCRdb's table has in-frame clones only and misses some. The DNA was the basis for D and trimming; V, J and clone size are from that table. The sample has about 83,000 clones, 88% seen once. This CDR3 comprises 15 residues. With V trimmed by 5 bases and J by 4 bases, 6 bases remained unmatched. Per the germline V gene, CDR1 is SNHLY and CDR2 is FYNNEI. The TCR comes from a human donor in a cohort sampled during active COVID-19. This chain uses TRBV2 with TRBJ2-1, with 9 bases lining up with TRBD1. The sample was peripheral blood. In DNA, the CDR3 is TGTGCCAGCAGTCCGGGACAGGGTTTTTACAATGAGCAGTTCTTC. Protein sequence: CASSPGQGFYNEQFF. Complete variable domain (other parts from reference TRBV2 and TRBJ2-1): EPEVTQTPSHQVTQMGQEVILRCVPISNHLYFYWYRQILGQKVEFLVSFYNNEISEKSEIFDDQFSVERPDGSNFTLKIRSTKLEDSAMYFCASSPGQGFYNEQFFGPGTRLTVL.